The 5 T cell receptor beta chains reported below all come from one sample, sequenced in a study of long-term antiretroviral therapy in people with HIV. Run at survey level, the immunoSEQ assay was version v3.0. This table comes from immunoSEQ multiplex PCR, and its TCRdb copy is limited to in-frame clones, with some not included. The sample lists some 15,000 clones, 88% seen once, with more than 10% in the top ten. The material was unsorted PBMCs, obtained 0.7 years before starting antiretroviral therapy. These receptors all stem from a man aged 45 to 65 with HIV.

The chain combines TRBV19 with TRBJ2-1; D may be TRBD1 or TRBD2 (5 bases each). Per the germline V gene, CDR1 is LNHDA and CDR2 is SQIVND (reference sequence). The CDR3 length is 14 residues. The V gene lost 1 base and the J gene lost 5 bases, with 9 bases spanning the gap. In nucleotides, the CDR3 is TGTGCCAGTAGTATAGGGGGACCCCACAATGAGCAGTTCTTC. Translation gives CASSIGGPHNEQFF.

The sample holds one count of this clone. This chain uses TRBV5-4 with TRBJ2-1; TRBD2 matches at 8 bases. Trimming cost V 2 bases and J 7 bases; bases outside gene matches: 8. This CDR3 contains 15 residues. Germline values: CDR1 SGHNT, CDR2 YYREEE (reference sequence). Here the CDR3 DNA reads TGTGCCAGCAGCTTACTAGCGGAACGGTGGAATGAGCAGTTCTTC. This gives the protein CASSLLAERWNEQFF.

The rearrangement links TRBV11-3 to TRBJ2-7; 10 bases are a match to TRBD2. Germline values: CDR1 SGHNT, CDR2 YENEEA. The length of the CDR3 is 12 residues. The V segment lost 5 bases and the J segment 7 bases; nucleotides outside the gene matches: 2. The CDR3, as DNA: TGTGCCAGCAGCGAACTAGCGGGGGAGCAGTACTTC. Translated, it gives CASSELAGEQYF. Together with reference TRBV11-3 and TRBJ2-7, the CDR3 gives the full variable domain: EAGVVQSPRYKIIEKKQPVAFWCNPISGHNTLYWYLQNLGQGPELLIRYENEEAVDDSQLPKDRFSAERLKGVDSTLKIQPAELGDSAVYLCASSELAGEQYFGPGTRLTVT.

The chain combines TRBV9 with TRBJ2-2; D may be TRBD1 (6 bases). The CDR3 totals 16 residues. V was shortened by 0 bases and J by 6 bases, with 15 bases between the two germline ends. From germline, CDR1 is SGDLS and CDR2 YYNGEE. Written as DNA, the CDR3 is TGTGCCAGCAGCGTAGAACAGGGAAATTTGGCCGGGGAGCTGTTTTTT. Encoded protein: CASSVEQGNLAGELFF.

This rearrangement joins TRBV21-1 to TRBJ1-1; TRBD1 is the table's D call and was not checked against the DNA. TRBV21-1 is reported as a pseudogene. The CDR3 runs 13 residues. The CDR3 protein is CAPETESNTEAFF. CDR3 sequence (DNA): TGTGCCCCGGAGACAGAATCGAACACTGAAGCTTTCTTT.